This T cell receptor beta chain derives from a study of T cells in Graves' hyperthyroidism and ophthalmopathy. As for the study in general: Peripheral blood was secured at the point of initial diagnosis, before any treatment. Whole-study findings and limits: Most thyroid clonotypes expanded above 0.001 were also detected in blood.

The CDR3 regions of TCR beta were amplified from RNA transcripts. The HTBI set primed first-round TCR CDR3 RT-PCR. MiXCR, applied by TCRdb to the multiplex PCR reads, yields one record per CDR3 protein. The table shows 200,000 to 250,000 distinct CDR3 sequences, with about 24% occurring only once. Ophthalmopathy cases met thresholds of Clinical Activity Score at least 3, NOSPECS grade at least 4 and duration under 3 months. On the basis of clinical symptoms, serum thyroxine and TRAb, thyroid ultrasound and orbital computed tomography, diagnoses were made. Turning to this clonotype: The antigen is unknown.

The ends were cut back, 5 bases at V and 4 bases at J, with 14 bases in the middle. Germline CDR1 is MDHEN and CDR2 is SYDVKM. The CDR3 spans 14 residues. The source of this sequence is a woman aged 40 to 49 with Graves' ophthalmopathy. The sequenced sample was blood. V gene TRBV28 combines with J gene TRBJ1-2, with D maybe TRBD1 (6 bases). The DNA of the CDR3 is TGTGCCAGCAGTGATCAGGGGAACCCCTATGGCTACACCTTC. It specifies CASSDQGNPYGYTF.